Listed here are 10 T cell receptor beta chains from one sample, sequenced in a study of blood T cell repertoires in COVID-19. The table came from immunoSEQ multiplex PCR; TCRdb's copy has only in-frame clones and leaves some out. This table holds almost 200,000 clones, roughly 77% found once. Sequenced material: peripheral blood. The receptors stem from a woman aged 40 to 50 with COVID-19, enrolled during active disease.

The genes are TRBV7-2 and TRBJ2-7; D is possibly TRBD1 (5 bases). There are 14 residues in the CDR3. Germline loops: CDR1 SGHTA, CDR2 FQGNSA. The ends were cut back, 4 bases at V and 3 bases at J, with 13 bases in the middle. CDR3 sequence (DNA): TGTGCCAGCAGCTCTCTAGGGGATGTCTACGAGCAGTACTTC. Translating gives CASSSLGDVYEQYF.

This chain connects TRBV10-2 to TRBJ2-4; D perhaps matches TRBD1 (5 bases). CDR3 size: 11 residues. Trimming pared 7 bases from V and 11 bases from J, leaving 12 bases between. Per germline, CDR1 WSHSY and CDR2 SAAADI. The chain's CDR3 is CASTSDIVQYF. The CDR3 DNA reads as TGCGCCAGCACATCGGACATAGTTCAGTACTTC.

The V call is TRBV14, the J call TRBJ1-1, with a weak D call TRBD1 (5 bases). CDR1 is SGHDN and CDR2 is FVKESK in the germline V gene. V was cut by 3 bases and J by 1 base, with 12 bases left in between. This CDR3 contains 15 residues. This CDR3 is CASSQAGKRNTEAFF. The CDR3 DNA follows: TGTGCCAGCAGCCAGGCAGGGAAGCGGAACACTGAAGCTTTCTTT.

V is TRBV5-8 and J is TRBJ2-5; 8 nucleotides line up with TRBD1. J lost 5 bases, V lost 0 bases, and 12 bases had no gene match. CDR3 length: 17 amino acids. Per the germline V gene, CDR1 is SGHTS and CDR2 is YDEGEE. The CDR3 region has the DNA TGTGCCAGCAGCTTGGAGGGCCGACCAGGGGGCTGGGAGACCCAGTACTTC. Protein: CASSLEGRPGGWETQYF.

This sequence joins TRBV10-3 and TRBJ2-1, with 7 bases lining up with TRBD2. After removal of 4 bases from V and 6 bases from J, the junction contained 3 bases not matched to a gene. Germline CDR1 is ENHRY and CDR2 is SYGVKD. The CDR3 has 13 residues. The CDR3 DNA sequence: TGTGCCATCAGTGTTCAGCGGGGCAATGAGCAGTTCTTC. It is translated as CAISVQRGNEQFF.

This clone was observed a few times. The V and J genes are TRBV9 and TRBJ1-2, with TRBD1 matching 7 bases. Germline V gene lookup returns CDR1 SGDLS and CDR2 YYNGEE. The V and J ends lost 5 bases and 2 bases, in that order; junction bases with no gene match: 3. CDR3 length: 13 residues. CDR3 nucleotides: TGTGCCAGCAGTGTGGACAGGAACTATGGCTACACCTTC. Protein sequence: CASSVDRNYGYTF.

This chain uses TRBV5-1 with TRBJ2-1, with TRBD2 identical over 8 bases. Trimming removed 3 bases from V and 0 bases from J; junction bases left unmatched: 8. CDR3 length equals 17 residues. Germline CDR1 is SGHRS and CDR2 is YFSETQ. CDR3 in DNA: TGCGCCAGCAGCTCGGGGGGGGCGGCTAGCTCCTACAATGAGCAGTTCTTC. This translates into CASSSGGAASSYNEQFF.

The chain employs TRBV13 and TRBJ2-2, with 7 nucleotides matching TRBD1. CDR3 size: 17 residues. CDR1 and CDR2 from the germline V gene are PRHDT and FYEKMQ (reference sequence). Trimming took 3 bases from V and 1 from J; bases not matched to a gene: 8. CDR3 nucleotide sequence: TGTGCCAGCAGCTTTTCGGGACAGAGCTGGAACACCGGGGAGCTGTTTTTT. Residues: CASSFSGQSWNTGELFF.

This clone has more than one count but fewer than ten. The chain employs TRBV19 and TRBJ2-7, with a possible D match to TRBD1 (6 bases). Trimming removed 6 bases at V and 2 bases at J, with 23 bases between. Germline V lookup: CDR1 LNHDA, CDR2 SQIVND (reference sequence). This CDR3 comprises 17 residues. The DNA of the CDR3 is TGTGCCAGTAGCCCCTTGAATACCGGGACAACCCCCTACGAGCAGTACTTC. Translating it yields CASSPLNTGTTPYEQYF.

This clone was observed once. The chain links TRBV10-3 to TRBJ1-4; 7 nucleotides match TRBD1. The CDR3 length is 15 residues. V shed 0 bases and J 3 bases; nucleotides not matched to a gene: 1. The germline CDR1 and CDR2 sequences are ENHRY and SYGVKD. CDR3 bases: TGTGCCATCAGTGAGTCCCAGGGGGCTAATGAAAAACTGTTTTTT. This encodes CAISESQGANEKLFF.